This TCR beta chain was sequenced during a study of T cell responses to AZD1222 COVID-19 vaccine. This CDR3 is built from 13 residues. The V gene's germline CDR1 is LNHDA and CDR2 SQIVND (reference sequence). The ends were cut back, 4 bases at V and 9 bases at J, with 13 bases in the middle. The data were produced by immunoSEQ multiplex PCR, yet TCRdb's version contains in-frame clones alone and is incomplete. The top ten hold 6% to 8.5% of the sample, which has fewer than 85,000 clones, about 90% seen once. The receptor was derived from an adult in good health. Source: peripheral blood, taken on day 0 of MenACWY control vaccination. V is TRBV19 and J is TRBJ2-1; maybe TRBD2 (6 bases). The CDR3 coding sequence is TGTGCCAGTAGTACCCTTCGGGGGAGTGAGCAGTTCTTC. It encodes CASSTLRGSEQFF.